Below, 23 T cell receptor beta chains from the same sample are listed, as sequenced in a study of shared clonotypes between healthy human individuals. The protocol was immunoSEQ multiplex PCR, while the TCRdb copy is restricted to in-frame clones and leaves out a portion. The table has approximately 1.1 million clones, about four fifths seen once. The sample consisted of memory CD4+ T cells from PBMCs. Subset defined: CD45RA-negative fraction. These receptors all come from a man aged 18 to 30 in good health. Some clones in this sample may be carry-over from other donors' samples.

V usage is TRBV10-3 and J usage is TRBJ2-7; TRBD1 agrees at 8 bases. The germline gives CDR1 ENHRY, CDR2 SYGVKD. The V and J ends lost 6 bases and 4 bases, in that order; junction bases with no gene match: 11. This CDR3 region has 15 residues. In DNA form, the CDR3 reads TGTGCCATCAGAGGACCGGGACAGGCAGAATACGAGCAGTACTTC. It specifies CAIRGPGQAEYEQYF.

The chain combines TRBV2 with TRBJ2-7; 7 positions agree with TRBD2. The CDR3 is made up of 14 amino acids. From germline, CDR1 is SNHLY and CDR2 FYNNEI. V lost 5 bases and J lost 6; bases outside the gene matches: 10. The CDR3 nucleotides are TGTGCCAGCAGTCTTCGACTAGCCTCCCTCGAGCAGTACTTC. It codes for CASSLRLASLEQYF.

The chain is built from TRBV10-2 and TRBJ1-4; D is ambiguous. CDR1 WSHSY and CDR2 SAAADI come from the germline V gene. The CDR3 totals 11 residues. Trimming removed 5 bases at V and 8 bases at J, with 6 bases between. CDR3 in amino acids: CASSLAEKLFF. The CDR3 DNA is TGCGCCAGCAGTTTAGCGGAAAAACTGTTTTTT.

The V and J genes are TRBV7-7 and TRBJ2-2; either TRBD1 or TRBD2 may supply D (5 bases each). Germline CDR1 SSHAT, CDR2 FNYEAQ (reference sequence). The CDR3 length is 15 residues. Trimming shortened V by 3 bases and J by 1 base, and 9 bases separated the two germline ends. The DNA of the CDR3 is TGTGCCAGCAGCTTGAGCGGACAGAACACCGGGGAGCTGTTTTTT. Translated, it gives CASSLSGQNTGELFF.

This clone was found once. The CDR3 sequence is CASRFQAANQPQHF. CDR3 nucleotide sequence: TGTGCCAGCAGGTTTCAGGCTGCGAATCAGCCCCAGCATTTT. The chain couples TRBV2 to TRBJ1-5; D is uncertain. The germline gives CDR1 SNHLY, CDR2 FYNNEI. The CDR3 length is 14 residues. V was pared by 6 bases and J by 4 bases, with 13 bases between.

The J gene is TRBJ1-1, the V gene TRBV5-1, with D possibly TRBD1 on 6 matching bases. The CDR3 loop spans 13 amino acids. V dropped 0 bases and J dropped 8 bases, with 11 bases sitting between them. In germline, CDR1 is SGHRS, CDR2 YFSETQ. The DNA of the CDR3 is TGCGCCAGCAGCTTGGGGACAGACGCAGAAGCTTTCTTT. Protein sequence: CASSLGTDAEAFF.

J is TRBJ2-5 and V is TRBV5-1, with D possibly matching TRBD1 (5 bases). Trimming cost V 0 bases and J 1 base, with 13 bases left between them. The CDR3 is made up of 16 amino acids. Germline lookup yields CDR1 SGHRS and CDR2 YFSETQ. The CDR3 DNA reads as TGCGCCAGCAGCTTGGATGCAGGGCGAGTCCAAGAGACCCAGTACTTC. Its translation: CASSLDAGRVQETQYF.

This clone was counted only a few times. The DNA of the CDR3 is TGTGCCAGCCGGGACTCCTACGAGCAGTACTTC. It encodes CASRDSYEQYF. This chain links TRBV18 with TRBJ2-7, with TRBD2 as a possible D gene (5 bases). Between the trimmed V and J ends, which lost 8 bases and 0 bases, there was a span of 5 bases. The germline V gene encodes CDR1 KGHSH and CDR2 LQKENI. The CDR3 spans 11 residues. Full variable domain (missing parts from reference TRBV18 and TRBJ2-7): NAGVMQNPRHLVRRRGQEARLRCSPMKGHSHVYWYRQLPEEGLKFMVYLQKENIIDESGMPKERFSAEFPKEGPSILRIQQVVRGDSAAYFCASRDSYEQYFGPGTRLTVT.

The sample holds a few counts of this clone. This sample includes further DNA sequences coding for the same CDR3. CDR3 coding DNA: TGTGCCAGCAGTTTATCGTCTGAAGCTTTCTTT. It codes for CASSLSSEAFF. The genes are TRBV28 and TRBJ1-1; D not resolved. V shed 1 base and J shed 6 bases, with 3 bases lying between them. The CDR3 is 11 amino acids. Germline assignment: CDR1 MDHEN and CDR2 SYDVKM.

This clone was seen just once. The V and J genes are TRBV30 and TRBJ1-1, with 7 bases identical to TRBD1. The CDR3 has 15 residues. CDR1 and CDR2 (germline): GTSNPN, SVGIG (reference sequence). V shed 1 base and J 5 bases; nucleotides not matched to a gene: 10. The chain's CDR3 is CAWSATMTGRTEAFF. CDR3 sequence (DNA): TGTGCCTGGAGTGCTACAATGACAGGGAGGACTGAAGCTTTCTTT.

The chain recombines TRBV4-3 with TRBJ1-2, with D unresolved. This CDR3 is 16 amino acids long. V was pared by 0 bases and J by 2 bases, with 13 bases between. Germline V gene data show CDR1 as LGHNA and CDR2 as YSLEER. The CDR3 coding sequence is TGCGCCAGCAGCCAAGATTCGTTCGGAAAGAACTATGGCTACACCTTC. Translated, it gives CASSQDSFGKNYGYTF.

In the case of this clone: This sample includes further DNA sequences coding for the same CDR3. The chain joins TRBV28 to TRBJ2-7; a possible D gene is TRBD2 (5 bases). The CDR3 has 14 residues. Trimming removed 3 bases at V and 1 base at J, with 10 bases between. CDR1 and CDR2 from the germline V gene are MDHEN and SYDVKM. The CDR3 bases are TGTGCCAGCAGTTTTCGGGGTAGATCCTACGAGCAGTACTTC. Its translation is CASSFRGRSYEQYF.

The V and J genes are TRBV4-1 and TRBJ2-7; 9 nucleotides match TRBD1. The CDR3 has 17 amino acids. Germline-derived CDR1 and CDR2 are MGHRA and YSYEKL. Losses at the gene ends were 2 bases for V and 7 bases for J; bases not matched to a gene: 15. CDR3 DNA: TGCGCCAGCAGCCAACAGGGGGTCGGACAGGGGAAAGGGGAGCAGTACTTC. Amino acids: CASSQQGVGQGKGEQYF.

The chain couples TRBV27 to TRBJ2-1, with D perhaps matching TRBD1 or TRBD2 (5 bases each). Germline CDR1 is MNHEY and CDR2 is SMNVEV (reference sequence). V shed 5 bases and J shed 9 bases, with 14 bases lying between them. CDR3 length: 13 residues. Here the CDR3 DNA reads TGTGCCAGCAGTGACCGGGACCTCGGTGAGCAGTTCTTC. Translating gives CASSDRDLGEQFF.

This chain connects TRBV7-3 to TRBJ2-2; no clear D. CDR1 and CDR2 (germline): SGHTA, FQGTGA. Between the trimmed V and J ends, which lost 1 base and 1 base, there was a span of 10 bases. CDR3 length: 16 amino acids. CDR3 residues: CASSLNGPGNTGELFF. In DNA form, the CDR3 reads TGTGCCAGCAGCTTAAATGGTCCGGGGAACACCGGGGAGCTGTTTTTT. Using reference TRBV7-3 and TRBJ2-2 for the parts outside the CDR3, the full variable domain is GAGVSQTPSNKVTEKGKYVELRCDPISGHTALYWYRQSLGQGPEFLIYFQGTGAADDSGLPNDRFFAVRPEGSVSTLKIQRTERGDSAVYLCASSLNGPGNTGELFFGEGSRLTVL.

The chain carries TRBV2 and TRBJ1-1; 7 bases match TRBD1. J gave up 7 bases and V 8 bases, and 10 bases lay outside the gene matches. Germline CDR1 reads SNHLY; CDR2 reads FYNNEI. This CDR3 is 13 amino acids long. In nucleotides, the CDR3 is TGTGCCAGCTCTCGACAGGGTAGTGGTGAAGCTTTCTTT. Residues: CASSRQGSGEAFF.

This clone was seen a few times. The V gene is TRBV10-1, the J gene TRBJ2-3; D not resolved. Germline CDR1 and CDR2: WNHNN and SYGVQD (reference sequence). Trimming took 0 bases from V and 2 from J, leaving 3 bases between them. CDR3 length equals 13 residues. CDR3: CASSESVTDTQYF. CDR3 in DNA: TGCGCCAGCAGTGAGTCTGTCACAGATACGCAGTATTTT.

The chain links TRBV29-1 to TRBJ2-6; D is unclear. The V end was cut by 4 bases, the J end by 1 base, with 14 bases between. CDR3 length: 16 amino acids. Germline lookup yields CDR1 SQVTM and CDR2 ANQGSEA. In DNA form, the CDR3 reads TGCAGCGTTGTGTCCCCGGACCGTTCTGGGGCCAACGTCCTGACTTTC. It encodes CSVVSPDRSGANVLTF.

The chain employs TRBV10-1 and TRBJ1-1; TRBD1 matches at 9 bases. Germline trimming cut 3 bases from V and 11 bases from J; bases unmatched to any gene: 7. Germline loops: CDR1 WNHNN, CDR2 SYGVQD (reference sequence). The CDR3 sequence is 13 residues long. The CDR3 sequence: CASSEEQGAPAFF. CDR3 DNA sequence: TGCGCCAGCAGTGAAGAACAGGGGGCGCCGGCTTTCTTT.

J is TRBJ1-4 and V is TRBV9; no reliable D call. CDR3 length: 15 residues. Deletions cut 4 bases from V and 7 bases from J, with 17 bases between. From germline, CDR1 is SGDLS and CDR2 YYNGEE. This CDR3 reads CASSPKERVGEKLFF. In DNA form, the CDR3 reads TGTGCCAGCAGCCCCAAGGAAAGGGTCGGTGAAAAACTGTTTTTT.

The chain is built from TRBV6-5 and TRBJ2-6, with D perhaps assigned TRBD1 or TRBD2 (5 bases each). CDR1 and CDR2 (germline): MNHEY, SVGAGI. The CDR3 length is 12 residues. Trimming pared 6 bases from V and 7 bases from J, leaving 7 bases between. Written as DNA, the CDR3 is TGTGCCAGCAGGGGACCAGCCAACGTCCTGACTTTC. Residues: CASRGPANVLTF.

CDR3 bases: TGTGCCAGCAGCCAAGGGGAGGGAAAACTGTTTTTT. The encoded protein is CASSQGEGKLFF. This rearrangement joins TRBV7-9 to TRBJ1-4; possible D gene TRBD1, 5 bases. Germline CDR1 reads SEHNR; CDR2 reads FQNEAQ (reference sequence). There are 12 residues in the CDR3. Between the trimmed V and J ends, which lost 5 bases and 10 bases, there was a span of 11 bases.

CDR3 in DNA: TGTGCCAGCAGCTTTCGGACTAGCGGGGGCACAGATACGCAGTATTTT. Amino acid sequence: CASSFRTSGGTDTQYF. V gene TRBV9 combines with J gene TRBJ2-3; 12 bases are a match to TRBD2. Trimming removed 4 bases from V and 1 base from J; junction bases left unmatched: 4. CDR1 and CDR2 from the germline V gene are SGDLS and YYNGEE. The CDR3 length is 16 residues.